Described below is a single T cell receptor (beta chain) sequence and its context. Its antigen is still unknown. The PCR made use of 60 Vbeta and 13 Jbeta primers. The method was immunoSEQ multiplex PCR; TCRdb's version includes in-frame clones alone and lacks a portion of them. The data contain about 200,000 clones, about 81% of them seen just once; the ten biggest clones take up roughly 6%. The data are from a study of cytomegalovirus exposure and HLA in healthy donors. Background on the study: Most genotyped donors, about four fifths of 300 to 400, had Caucasian-associated genetic ancestry. Study results and caveats: Among immune exposure information, only CMV serostatus was available. Both high specificity and high sensitivity reportedly marked the classifier's diagnosis of cytomegalovirus status. Three chains linked to CMV were shown in vitro to be specific for CMV antigens.

This sequence originates from a man between 35 and 55 years old in good health and CMV-seropositive. The sample consisted of PBMCs.

CDR3 coding DNA: TGTGCCAGCGAAACTAGCGGGAGCAATGAGCAGTTCTTC. As protein: CASETSGSNEQFF. The chain recombines TRBV7-9 with TRBJ2-1; TRBD2 matches at 11 bases. The CDR3 contains 13 residues. Trimming cost V 8 bases and J 6 bases; bases outside gene matches: 3. The germline gives CDR1 SEHNR, CDR2 FQNEAQ (reference sequence). Supplemented by reference TRBV7-9 and TRBJ2-1, the full variable domain reads DTGVSQNPRHKITKRGQNVTFRCDPISEHNRLYWYRQTLGQGPEFLTYFQNEAQLEKSRLLSDRFSAERPKGSFSTLEIQRTEQGDSAMYLCASETSGSNEQFFGPGTRLTVL.